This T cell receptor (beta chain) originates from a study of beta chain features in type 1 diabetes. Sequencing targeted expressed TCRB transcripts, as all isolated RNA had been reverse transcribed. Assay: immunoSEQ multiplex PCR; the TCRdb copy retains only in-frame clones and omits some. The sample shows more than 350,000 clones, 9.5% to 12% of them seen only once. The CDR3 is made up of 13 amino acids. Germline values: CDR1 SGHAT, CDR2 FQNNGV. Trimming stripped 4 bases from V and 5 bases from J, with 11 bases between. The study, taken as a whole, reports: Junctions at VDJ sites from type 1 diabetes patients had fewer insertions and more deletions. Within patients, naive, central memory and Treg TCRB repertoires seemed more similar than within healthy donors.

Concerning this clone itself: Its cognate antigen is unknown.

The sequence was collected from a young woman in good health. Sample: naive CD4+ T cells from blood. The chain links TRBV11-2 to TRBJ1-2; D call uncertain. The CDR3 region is CASSSIRAYGYTF. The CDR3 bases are TGTGCCAGCAGCTCAATACGAGCGTATGGCTACACCTTC.